A single sample is the source of the 7 T cell receptor beta chains below, sequenced in a study of shared clonotypes between healthy human individuals. Here immunoSEQ multiplex PCR was the method, and the copy in TCRdb shows in-frame clones only, minus some. The sample has about 2.1 million clones, around 93% seen once. CD45RO-negative CD8 cells positively selected for CCR7 made up the naive population, which excluded terminally differentiated effector memory CD45RA+ cells. The specimen sequenced was naive CD8+ T cells from PBMCs. The receptors here all came from a man younger than 35 in good health. Some clones in this sample may be carry-over from other donors' samples.

This chain joins TRBV19 and TRBJ1-1; 9 bases line up with TRBD1. Germline-derived CDR1 and CDR2 are LNHDA and SQIVND (reference sequence). There are 14 residues in the CDR3. Trimming cost V 7 bases and J 4 bases; bases outside gene matches: 7. CDR3 residues: CASTYRGLGTEAFF. The CDR3 DNA reads as TGTGCCAGTACCTACAGGGGGCTTGGCACTGAAGCTTTCTTT.

This chain uses TRBV29-1 with TRBJ1-1; 11 bases line up with TRBD1. Trimming removed 5 bases from V and 1 base from J; junction bases left unmatched: 9. Germline V lookup: CDR1 SQVTM, CDR2 ANQGSEA. This CDR3 is built from 16 residues. The CDR3 DNA follows: TGCAGCGTTTCGGACAGGGGGCCGTTGGGGAACACTGAAGCTTTCTTT. Its protein product is CSVSDRGPLGNTEAFF.

V is TRBV5-1 and J is TRBJ2-1; tentative D call: TRBD1 (6 bases). Germline V gene data show CDR1 as SGHRS and CDR2 as YFSETQ. The V end lost 1 base, the J end lost 4 bases, and 12 bases lay between the germline ends. This CDR3 has 15 residues. The CDR3 DNA sequence: TGCGCCAGCAGCTTGTCTCAGGGGTTTTACAATGAGCAGTTCTTC. Protein: CASSLSQGFYNEQFF.

This chain connects TRBV5-8 to TRBJ2-1, with TRBD2 matching 10 bases. Germline loops: CDR1 SGHTS, CDR2 YDEGEE. This CDR3 comprises 18 residues. V was pared by 1 base and J by 3 bases, with 10 bases of the junction left unmatched. CDR3 sequence reads: CASSLKEGLAGVYNEQFF. The CDR3 bases are TGTGCCAGCAGCTTGAAGGAGGGTCTAGCGGGAGTCTACAATGAGCAGTTCTTC.

V is TRBV7-9 and J is TRBJ1-5; D not certain. V lost 0 bases, J lost 0 bases, and 12 bases lay in between. This CDR3 spans 17 amino acids. Germline V gene data show CDR1 as SEHNR and CDR2 as FQNEAQ (reference sequence). The CDR3 region has the DNA TGTGCCAGCAGCTTAGCGAACAGCGTGTATAGCAATCAGCCCCAGCATTTT. This translates into CASSLANSVYSNQPQHF.

V usage is TRBV7-9 and J usage is TRBJ1-6, with 8 bases fitting TRBD1. The CDR3 is 15 residues long. CDR1 SEHNR and CDR2 FQNEAQ come from the germline V gene (reference sequence). The ends lost 1 base at V and 10 bases at J; junction bases unmatched: 6. CDR3 in amino acids: CASSLVAGGESPLHF. In DNA, the CDR3 is TGTGCCAGCAGCTTAGTGGCAGGGGGCGAATCACCCCTCCACTTT.

V is TRBV6-1 and J is TRBJ2-7, with 7 bases aligning to TRBD1. CDR3 length: 15 residues. The V and J ends lost 5 bases and 0 bases, in that order; junction bases with no gene match: 7. Germline V gene sequence: CDR1 MNHNS, CDR2 SASEGT. The CDR3 nucleotides read TGTGCCAGCAGTTTCCCGACAGGGAGCTCCTACGAGCAGTACTTC. Translated: CASSFPTGSSYEQYF.